One sample yielded the 6 T cell receptor beta chains listed below, sequenced in a study of cytomegalovirus exposure and HLA in healthy donors. It was with 60 Vbeta and 13 Jbeta primers that the PCR ran. Sequencing was performed with immunoSEQ multiplex PCR; in TCRdb, only in-frame clones are kept and a portion is missing. This sample carries fewer than 250,000 clones, about 76% of them seen once, and the ten largest clones take about 0.36%. Sequencing input: PBMCs. The receptors were gathered from a male donor in good health and CMV-seropositive.

This chain uses TRBV7-9 with TRBJ2-3; 7 bases fit TRBD1. The CDR3 spans 16 residues. The germline CDR1 and CDR2 sequences are SEHNR and FQNEAQ (reference sequence). V shed 4 bases and J 3 bases; nucleotides not matched to a gene: 10. CDR3 sequence (DNA): TGTGCCAGCAGCTACCTGGGACAGCGGAGTACAGATACGCAGTATTTT. It specifies CASSYLGQRSTDTQYF.

This chain uses TRBV11-3 with TRBJ2-5, with 8 bases that match TRBD1. V shed 5 bases and J 9 bases; nucleotides not matched to a gene: 8. This CDR3 is built from 13 residues. Germline CDR1 is SGHNT and CDR2 is YENEEA. DNA of the CDR3: TGTGCCAGCAGCAAAGGGGACAGGTTGCCCCAGTACTTC. It yields the protein CASSKGDRLPQYF.

This chain uses TRBV5-1 with TRBJ2-3, with TRBD2 identical over 7 bases. V lost 5 bases, J lost 4 bases, and 7 bases stayed unmatched. The CDR3 totals 14 residues. Germline V CDR1 and CDR2: SGHRS, YFSETQ. The CDR3: CASRSTSASDTQYF. The DNA for the CDR3 is TGCGCCAGCAGATCAACTAGCGCCTCAGATACGCAGTATTTT.

V and J are TRBV10-3 and TRBJ2-5; 9 bases map to TRBD2. Germline V gene data show CDR1 as ENHRY and CDR2 as SYGVKD. This CDR3 comprises 13 residues. V gave up 5 bases and J gave up 4 bases; unmatched junction bases: 2. CDR3: CAISSSGGETQYF. The CDR3 region has the DNA TGTGCCATCAGTAGTAGCGGGGGAGAGACCCAGTACTTC.

This clone is a singleton in its sample. The chain combines TRBV5-1 with TRBJ1-1, with 8 bases fitting TRBD1. The V gene's germline CDR1 is SGHRS and CDR2 YFSETQ. V lost 4 bases to trimming and J lost 3 bases; unmatched junction nucleotides: 8. CDR3 length: 15 amino acids. CDR3 nucleotides: TGCGCCAGCAGCCCACGGACAGGGAGTTACACTGAAGCTTTCTTT. It is translated as CASSPRTGSYTEAFF.

Note on this clone: One junction end does not reproduce the germline sequence, and a read error may be involved. The rearrangement uses TRBV7-9 and TRBJ2-1; TRBD2 aligns across 8 bases. The V gene's germline CDR1 is SEHNR and CDR2 FQNEAQ (reference sequence). This CDR3 is built from 16 residues. CDR3: CSSSRLPAGASNEQFF. The CDR3 DNA reads TGTTCCAGCAGCCGTCTCCCAGCGGGGGCCTCCAATGAGCAGTTCTTC.